These T cell receptor beta chains were read from a single sample in a study of T cells in Graves' hyperthyroidism and ophthalmopathy. TCRdb passed the multiplex PCR reads through MiXCR, listing each CDR3 protein once. The sample has hundreds of thousands of distinct CDR3 sequences, 12% to 15% seen once. The specimen was blood. All receptors derive from a middle-aged woman with Graves' hyperthyroidism. Each CDR3 is given with its conserved first and last residue.

TRBJ1-2 | TRBV20-1 | CSAPHLQGAEFGYTF
TRBJ2-7 | TRBV30 | CAWSGSEGEQYF
TRBJ2-1 | TRBV19 | CASSSGTNLYNEQFF
TRBJ1-2 | TRBV28 | CASSVSSRGQGNYGYTF
TRBJ2-1 | TRBV5-1 | CASSLVGQGSNEQFF
TRBJ2-1 | TRBV27 | CASRGTGYNEQFF
TRBJ1-1 | TRBV18 | CASSPAGNTEAFF
TRBJ2-5 | TRBV12-3/TRBV12-4 | CASSLDIYRYETQYF
TRBJ1-1 | TRBV11-3 | CASSVYRGTEAFF
TRBJ2-7 | TRBV14 | CASSSYLLEQYF
TRBJ2-1 | TRBV19 | CASSILGTTHNEQFF
TRBJ2-7 | TRBV6-1 | CASSPRLDYEQYF
TRBJ2-1 | TRBV7-3 | CASRFEGQGNEQFF
TRBJ2-3 | TRBV10-3 | CAINPDSTDTQYF
TRBJ1-5 | TRBV27 | CASSPLSGLLSNQPQHF
TRBJ1-1 | TRBV5-1 | CASSGGTGENTEAFF
TRBJ2-3 | TRBV2 | CASQGLAGGPSTDTQYF
TRBJ2-1 | TRBV19 | CASSITGTSANNEQFF
TRBJ1-1 | TRBV6-1 | CASSEARGQPNTEAFF
TRBJ2-1 | TRBV20-1 | CSARRTGNNEQFF
TRBJ2-7 | TRBV3-1 | CASSQAVTGARDEQYF
TRBJ1-1 | TRBV2 | CASSRRANTNTEAFF
TRBJ2-7 | TRBV27 | CASSLWGQGRAYEQYF
TRBJ2-6 | TRBV29-1 | CSVELVSGANVLTF
TRBJ2-2 | TRBV9 | CASSSHQGPTGELFF